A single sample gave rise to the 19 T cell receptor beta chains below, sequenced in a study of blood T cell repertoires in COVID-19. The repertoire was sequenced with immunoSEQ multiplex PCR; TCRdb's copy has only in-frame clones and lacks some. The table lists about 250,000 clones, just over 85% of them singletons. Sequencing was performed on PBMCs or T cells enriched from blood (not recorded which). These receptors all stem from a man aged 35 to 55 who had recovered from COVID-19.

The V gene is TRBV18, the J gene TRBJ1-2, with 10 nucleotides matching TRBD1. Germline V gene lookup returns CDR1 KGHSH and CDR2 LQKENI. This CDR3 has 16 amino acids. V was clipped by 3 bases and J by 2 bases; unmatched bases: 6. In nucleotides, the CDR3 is TGTGCCAGCTCACCCGCGCGGACAGGGGGAAACTATGGCTACACCTTC. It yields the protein CASSPARTGGNYGYTF. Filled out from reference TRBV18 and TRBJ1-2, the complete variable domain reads NAGVMQNPRHLVRRRGQEARLRCSPMKGHSHVYWYRQLPEEGLKFMVYLQKENIIDESGMPKERFSAEFPKEGPSILRIQQVVRGDSAAYFCASSPARTGGNYGYTFGSGTRLTVV.

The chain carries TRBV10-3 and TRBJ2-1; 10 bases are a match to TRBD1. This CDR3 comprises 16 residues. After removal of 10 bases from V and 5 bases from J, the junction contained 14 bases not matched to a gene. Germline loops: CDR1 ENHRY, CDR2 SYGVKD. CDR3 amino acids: CATNPAGTGVDNEQFF. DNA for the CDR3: TGTGCCACCAACCCGGCCGGGACAGGGGTCGACAATGAGCAGTTCTTC.

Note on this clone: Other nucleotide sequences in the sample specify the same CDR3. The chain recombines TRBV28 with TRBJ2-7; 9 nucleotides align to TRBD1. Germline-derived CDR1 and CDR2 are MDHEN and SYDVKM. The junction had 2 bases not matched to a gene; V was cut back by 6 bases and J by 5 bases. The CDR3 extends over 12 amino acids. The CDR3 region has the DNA TGTGCCAGCAGGGGACAGGGAGACGAGCAGTACTTC. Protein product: CASRGQGDEQYF.

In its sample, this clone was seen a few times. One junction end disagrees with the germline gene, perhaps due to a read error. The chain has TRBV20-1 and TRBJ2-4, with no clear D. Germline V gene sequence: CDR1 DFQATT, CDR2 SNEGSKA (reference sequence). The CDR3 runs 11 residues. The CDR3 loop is CSASSRQTTHF. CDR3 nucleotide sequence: TGCAGTGCTAGTTCTCGGCAGACAACCCACTTC.

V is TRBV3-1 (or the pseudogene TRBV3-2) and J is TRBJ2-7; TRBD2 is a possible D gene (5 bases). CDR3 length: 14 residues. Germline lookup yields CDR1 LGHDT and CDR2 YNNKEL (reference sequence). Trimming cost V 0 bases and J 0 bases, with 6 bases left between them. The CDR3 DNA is TGTGCCAGCAGCCAAGATGGGAGCTCCTACGAGCAGTACTTC. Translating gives CASSQDGSSYEQYF.

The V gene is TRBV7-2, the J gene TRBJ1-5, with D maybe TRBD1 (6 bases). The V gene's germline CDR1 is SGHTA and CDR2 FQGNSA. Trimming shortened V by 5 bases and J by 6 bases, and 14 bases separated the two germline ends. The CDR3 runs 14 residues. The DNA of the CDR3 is TGTGCCAGCAGCCCGGGGGGGGCGCGTCAGCCCCAGCATTTT. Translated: CASSPGGARQPQHF.

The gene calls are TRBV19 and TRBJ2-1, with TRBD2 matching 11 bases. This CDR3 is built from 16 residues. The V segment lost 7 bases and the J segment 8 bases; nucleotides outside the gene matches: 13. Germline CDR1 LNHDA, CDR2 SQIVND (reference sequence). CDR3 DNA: TGTGCCAGTACCCTTCTAGCGGGGGGCCCTGGGCATGAGCAGTTCTTC. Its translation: CASTLLAGGPGHEQFF.

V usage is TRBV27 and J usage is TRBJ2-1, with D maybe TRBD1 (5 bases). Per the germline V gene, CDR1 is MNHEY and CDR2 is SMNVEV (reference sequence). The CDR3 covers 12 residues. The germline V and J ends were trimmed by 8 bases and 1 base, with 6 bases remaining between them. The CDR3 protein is CASWTSYNEQFF. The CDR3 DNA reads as TGTGCCAGCTGGACATCCTACAATGAGCAGTTCTTC.

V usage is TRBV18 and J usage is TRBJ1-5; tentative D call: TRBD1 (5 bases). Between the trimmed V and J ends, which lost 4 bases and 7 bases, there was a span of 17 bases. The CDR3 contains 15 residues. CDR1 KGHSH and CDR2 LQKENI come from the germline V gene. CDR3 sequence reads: CASSLQGRAVQPQHF. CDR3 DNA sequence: TGTGCCAGCTCACTCCAAGGCAGGGCAGTACAGCCCCAGCATTTT.

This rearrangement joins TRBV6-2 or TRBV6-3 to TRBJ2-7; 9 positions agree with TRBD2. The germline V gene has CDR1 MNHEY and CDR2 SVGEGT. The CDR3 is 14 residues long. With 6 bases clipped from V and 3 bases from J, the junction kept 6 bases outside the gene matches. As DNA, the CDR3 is TGTGCCAGCAGCCATAGCGGGAGTGTCTACGAGCAGTACTTC. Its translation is CASSHSGSVYEQYF.

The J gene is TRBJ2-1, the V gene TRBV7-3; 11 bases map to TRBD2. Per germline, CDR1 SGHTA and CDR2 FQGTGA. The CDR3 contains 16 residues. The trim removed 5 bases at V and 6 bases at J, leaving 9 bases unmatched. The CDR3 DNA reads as TGTGCCAGCAGCCTCCTAGCGGGGGGCTTTGCCAATGAGCAGTTCTTC. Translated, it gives CASSLLAGGFANEQFF.

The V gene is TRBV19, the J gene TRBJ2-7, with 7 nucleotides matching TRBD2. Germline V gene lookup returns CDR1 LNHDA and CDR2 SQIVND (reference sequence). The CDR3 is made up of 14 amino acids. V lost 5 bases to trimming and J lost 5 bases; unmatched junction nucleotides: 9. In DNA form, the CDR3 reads TGTGCCAGTAGTGCCTCCTCGGGAGGCCACGAGCAGTACTTC. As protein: CASSASSGGHEQYF.

The CDR3 reads CASSQRDSSRSPLHF. The DNA of the CDR3 is TGTGCCAGCAGCCAACGCGACAGTAGTAGATCACCCCTCCACTTT. The chain carries TRBV3-1 (or the pseudogene TRBV3-2) and TRBJ1-6; D is possibly TRBD1 (5 bases). Looked up from germline, CDR1 is LGHDT and CDR2 is YNNKEL (reference sequence). Trimming took 2 bases from V and 10 from J, leaving 15 bases between them. This CDR3 spans 15 amino acids.

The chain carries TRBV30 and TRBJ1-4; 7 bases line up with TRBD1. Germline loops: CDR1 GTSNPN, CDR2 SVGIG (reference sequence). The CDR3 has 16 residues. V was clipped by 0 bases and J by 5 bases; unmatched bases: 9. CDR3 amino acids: CAWSVPYRGGNEKLFF. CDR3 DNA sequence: TGTGCCTGGAGTGTCCCATACAGGGGAGGAAATGAAAAACTGTTTTTT. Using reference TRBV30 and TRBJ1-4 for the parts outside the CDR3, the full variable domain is SQTIHQWPATLVQPVGSPLSLECTVEGTSNPNLYWYRQAAGRGLQLLFYSVGIGQISSEVPQNLSASRPQDRQFILSSKKLLLSDSGFYLCAWSVPYRGGNEKLFFGSGTQLSVL.

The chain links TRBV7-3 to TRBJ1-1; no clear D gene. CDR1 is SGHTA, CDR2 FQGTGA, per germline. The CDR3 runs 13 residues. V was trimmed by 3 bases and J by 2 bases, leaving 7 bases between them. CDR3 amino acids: CASSFAVNTEAFF. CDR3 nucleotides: TGTGCCAGCAGCTTCGCGGTCAACACTGAAGCTTTCTTT.

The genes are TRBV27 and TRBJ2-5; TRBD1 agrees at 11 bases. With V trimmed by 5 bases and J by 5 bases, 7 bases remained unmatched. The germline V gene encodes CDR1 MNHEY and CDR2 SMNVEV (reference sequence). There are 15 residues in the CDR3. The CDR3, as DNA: TGTGCCAGCAGTCAGGGACAGGGGGTGGGCGAGACCCAGTACTTC. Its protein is CASSQGQGVGETQYF.

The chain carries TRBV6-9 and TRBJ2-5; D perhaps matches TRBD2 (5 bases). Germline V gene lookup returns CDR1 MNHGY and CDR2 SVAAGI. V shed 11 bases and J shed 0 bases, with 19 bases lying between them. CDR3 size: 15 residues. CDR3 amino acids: CAPTKPTQYQETQYF. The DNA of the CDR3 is TGTGCCCCGACTAAACCCACACAGTACCAAGAGACCCAGTACTTC.

The DNA for the CDR3 is TGTGCCAGCAGTTACCCCCGGGTCGAGCAGTTCTTC. It yields the protein CASSYPRVEQFF. V and J are TRBV6-2 or TRBV6-3 and TRBJ2-1; D is undetermined. Between the trimmed V and J ends, which lost 2 bases and 10 bases, there was a span of 9 bases. CDR1 MNHEY and CDR2 SVGEGT come from the germline V gene. The CDR3 runs 12 residues.

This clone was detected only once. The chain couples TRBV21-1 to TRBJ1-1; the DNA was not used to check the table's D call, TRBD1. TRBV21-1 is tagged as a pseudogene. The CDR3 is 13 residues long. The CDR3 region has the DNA TGTGCCAGCAGCACACAGGGGACCACTGAAGCTTTCTTT. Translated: CASSTQGTTEAFF.